These 6 T cell receptor beta chains were sequenced from one sample in a study of T cells after yellow fever vaccination. Each CDR3 protein is one row after TCRdb ran MiXCR on the 5' RACE reads. The profile shows 400,000 or so distinct CDR3 sequences, roughly 6.1% of them singletons. Source: PBMCs, taken 5 days after the yellow fever booster vaccination. The receptors here all came from a man aged 30 to 45 who received the YFV17D yellow fever vaccine.

This clonotype was found a few times. This CDR3 reads CASIGAPGANVLTF. The CDR3 nucleotides read TGTGCCAGCATTGGGGCGCCGGGGGCCAACGTCCTGACTTTC. The chain employs TRBV28 and TRBJ2-6; the D gene is possibly TRBD1 (5 bases). Trimming took 7 bases from V and 4 from J, leaving 11 bases between them. This CDR3 comprises 14 residues. CDR1 MDHEN and CDR2 SYDVKM come from the germline V gene.

The table lists this clonotype with many counts. The chain carries TRBV29-1 and TRBJ2-1; possible D gene TRBD1, 7 bases. The V end was cut by 8 bases, the J end by 7 bases, with 12 bases between. CDR1 and CDR2 (germline): SQVTM, ANQGSEA. CDR3 length equals 11 residues. CDR3: CSIQGGNEQFF. The CDR3, as DNA: TGCAGCATTCAGGGGGGTAATGAGCAGTTCTTC.

This chain joins TRBV5-4 and TRBJ2-7; D not resolved. The germline V gene has CDR1 SGHNT and CDR2 YYREEE (reference sequence). Trimming left V 1 base short and J 11 bases short, with 10 bases between. CDR3 length: 11 amino acids. The DNA for the CDR3 is TGTGCCAGCAGCTTGCGAGACCAGAAGTACTTC. Translation gives CASSLRDQKYF.

This chain connects TRBV7-2 to TRBJ1-4, with a tentative D call TRBD1 (5 bases). Trimming removed 4 bases at V and 7 bases at J, with 16 bases between. CDR3 length: 15 residues. Germline V gene lookup returns CDR1 SGHTA and CDR2 FQGNSA. Here the CDR3 DNA reads TGTGCCAGCAGCTCCCCGGGACGGACGAGTGAAAAACTGTTTTTT. It yields the protein CASSSPGRTSEKLFF. The full variable domain, with the rest looked up from reference TRBV7-2 and TRBJ1-4, is GAGVSQSPSNKVTEKGKDVELRCDPISGHTALYWYRQSLGQGLEFLIYFQGNSAPDKSGLPSDRFSAERTGGSVSTLTIQRTQQEDSAVYLCASSSPGRTSEKLFFGSGTQLSVL.

The sample holds a few counts of this clonotype. The rearrangement links TRBV24-1 to TRBJ1-1; perhaps TRBD1 as D (5 bases). Germline CDR1 is KGHDR and CDR2 is SFDVKD. This CDR3 is built from 10 residues. Trimming stripped 8 bases from V and 8 bases from J, with 8 bases between. The CDR3 spells CATNWGEAFF. CDR3 coding DNA: TGTGCCACCAATTGGGGCGAAGCTTTCTTT.

On this clonotype: An end of the junction differs from the germline gene, which may be a read error. This chain connects TRBV3-1 to TRBJ2-6, with D tentatively TRBD2 (5 bases). The CDR3 contains 17 residues. Per germline, CDR1 LGHDT and CDR2 YNNKEL (reference sequence). CDR3 protein: CPSSPTPRDSGANVLTF. Written as DNA, the CDR3 is TGTCCCAGCAGTCCAACCCCCCGGGACTCTGGGGCCAACGTCCTGACTTTC.